This T cell receptor beta chain is from a study of cytomegalovirus exposure and HLA in healthy donors. Trimming pared 1 base from V and 3 bases from J, leaving 2 bases between. The CDR3 has 12 amino acids. CDR1 is LGHNT, CDR2 FRNRAP, per germline. Libraries were prepared by immunoSEQ multiplex PCR; TCRdb keeps only in-frame clonotypes and omits some of them. The repertoire consists of roughly 56,000 clones, with about 91% occurring once and the leading ten covering 15%. V usage is TRBV12-5 and J usage is TRBJ2-3; no clear D. Sequencing was performed on PBMCs. This sequence was found in a woman aged 18-29 years in good health and CMV-seronegative. The CDR3 loop is CASGLATDTQYF. For the CDR3, the DNA is TGTGCTAGTGGTTTGGCTACAGATACGCAGTATTTT.